This TCR beta chain comes out of a study of CD8+ T cells in alopecia areata. CDR1 and CDR2 (germline): SGHDN, FVKESK. The CDR3 loop spans 13 amino acids. V lost 1 base to trimming and J lost 8 bases, with 11 bases between them. Treatment of the sample: oral pan-JAK inhibitor, 5-10 mg twice daily. This clone was counted ten times or more. After isolation, RNA underwent reverse transcription to generate cDNA as the sequencing template. Clones were sequenced by immunoSEQ multiplex PCR, and TCRdb holds only the in-frame ones, with some missing. This sample has about 190,000 clones, with over 55% found just once.

The source was CD4+ T cells sorted from blood, collected at week 24, from a patient treated with tofacitinib. This TCR was sampled from a human donor with alopecia areata. The V gene is TRBV14, the J gene TRBJ1-1, with D hard to call. The CDR3 region is CASSQGVWTEAFF. CDR3 bases: TGTGCCAGCAGCCAAGGGGTTTGGACCGAAGCTTTCTTT.